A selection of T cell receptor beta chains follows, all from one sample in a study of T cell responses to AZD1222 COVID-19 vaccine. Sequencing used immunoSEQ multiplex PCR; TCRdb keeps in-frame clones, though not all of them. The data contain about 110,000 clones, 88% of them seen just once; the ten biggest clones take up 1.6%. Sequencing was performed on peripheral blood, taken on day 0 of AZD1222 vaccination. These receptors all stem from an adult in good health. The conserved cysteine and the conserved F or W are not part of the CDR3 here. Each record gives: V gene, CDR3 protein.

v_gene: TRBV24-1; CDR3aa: ATEDGYGYT
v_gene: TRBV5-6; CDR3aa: ASNPQGARNYGYT
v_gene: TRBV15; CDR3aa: ATSDRGRQPQH
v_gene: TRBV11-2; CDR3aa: ASSLDRGRINYGYT
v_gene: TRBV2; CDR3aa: ASSVGQNYGYT
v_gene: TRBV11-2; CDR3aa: ASSLGPTSYEQY
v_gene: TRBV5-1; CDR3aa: ASSLQQRGWADEQF
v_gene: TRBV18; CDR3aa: ASSPGVSYEQY
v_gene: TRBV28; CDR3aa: ASSLSGLTNEKLF
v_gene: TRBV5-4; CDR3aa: ASSLGRGLQETQY
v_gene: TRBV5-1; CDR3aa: ASSLVGQGALGANVLT
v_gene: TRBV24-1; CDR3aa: ATGERYGQGWEVGELF
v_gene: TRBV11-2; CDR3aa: ASSLGDEARGMGETQY